The T cell receptor (beta chain) under discussion was sequenced for a study of blood T cell repertoires in COVID-19. Overall study: COVID-19 samples from acute and convalescent phases originated in the United States, Italy and Spain.

Germline CDR1 SGHRS, CDR2 YFSETQ. Trimming took 1 base from V and 5 from J; bases not matched to a gene: 8. This CDR3 comprises 16 residues. Generated by immunoSEQ multiplex PCR, the TCRdb table keeps only in-frame clones and is missing some. The table shows about 250,000 clones, with approximately 79% occurring only once. The clonotype was recovered from a woman older than 75 with active or convalescent COVID-19. The chain is built from TRBV5-1 and TRBJ2-5; 10 bases match TRBD1. Material: peripheral blood. In nucleotides, the CDR3 is TGCGCCAGCAGCTTGACCCCGGACAGGGGGTTGGAGACCCAGTACTTC. This translates into CASSLTPDRGLETQYF.